The clone carrying this T cell receptor (beta chain) registers medium-sized by frequency. Its antigen remains unknown. Produced via immunoSEQ multiplex PCR; TCRdb's table is partial and in-frame only. Recorded for this sample: about 2,000 clones. The record originates from a study of Tregs in tolerant kidney transplant recipients. FACS sorting followed an approximately six-day coculture of CFSE-labeled recipient PBMCs with irradiated graft donor PBMCs. This TCR came from a human patient who received a combined kidney and bone marrow transplant. Specimen: CD8+ T cells from blood cultured with allogeneic cells, collected before the transplant.

The DNA read from the CDR3 is TGTGCCAGTAGTCCAGGGACAGGGCCCTACGAG. It yields the protein CASSPGTGPYE. From start to end, the CDR3 is CASSPGTGPYEQYF. The rearrangement joins TRBV19 to TRBJ2-7; 9 nucleotides agree with TRBD1. The CDR3 end is not reached by the read, which stops 3 residues before it; the germline J gene fills it in. The J segment lost 2 bases and the V segment lost 5 bases, leaving 4 bases of the junction unmatched. This CDR3 has 14 amino acids. Germline V lookup: CDR1 LNHDA, CDR2 SQIVND (reference sequence).